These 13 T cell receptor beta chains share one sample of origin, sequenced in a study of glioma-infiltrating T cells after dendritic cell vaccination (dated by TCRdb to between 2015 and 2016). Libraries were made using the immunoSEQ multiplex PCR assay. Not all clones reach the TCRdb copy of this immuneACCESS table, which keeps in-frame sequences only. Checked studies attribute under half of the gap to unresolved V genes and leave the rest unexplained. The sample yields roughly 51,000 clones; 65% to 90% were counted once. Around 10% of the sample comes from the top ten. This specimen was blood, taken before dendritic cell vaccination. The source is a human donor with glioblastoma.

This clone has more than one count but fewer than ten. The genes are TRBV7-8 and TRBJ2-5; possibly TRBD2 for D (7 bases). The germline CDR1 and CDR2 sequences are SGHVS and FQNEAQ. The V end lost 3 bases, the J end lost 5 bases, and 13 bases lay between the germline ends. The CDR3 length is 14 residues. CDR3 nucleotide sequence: TGTGCCAGCAGCTTTTGGGAGGGGGACGAGACCCAGTACTTC. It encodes CASSFWEGDETQYF.

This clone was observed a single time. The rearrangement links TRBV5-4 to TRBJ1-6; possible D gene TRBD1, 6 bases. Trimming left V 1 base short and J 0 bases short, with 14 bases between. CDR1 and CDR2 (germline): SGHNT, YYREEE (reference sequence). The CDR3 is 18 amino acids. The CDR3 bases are TGTGCCAGCAGCTTGATTCTCGGGACAAGCTCCTATAATTCACCCCTCCACTTT. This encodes CASSLILGTSSYNSPLHF.

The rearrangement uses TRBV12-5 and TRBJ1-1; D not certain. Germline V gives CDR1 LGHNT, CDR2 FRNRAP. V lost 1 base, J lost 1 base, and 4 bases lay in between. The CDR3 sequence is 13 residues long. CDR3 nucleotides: TGTGCTAGTGGTTTGGGACAGAACACTGAAGCTTTCTTT. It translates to CASGLGQNTEAFF.

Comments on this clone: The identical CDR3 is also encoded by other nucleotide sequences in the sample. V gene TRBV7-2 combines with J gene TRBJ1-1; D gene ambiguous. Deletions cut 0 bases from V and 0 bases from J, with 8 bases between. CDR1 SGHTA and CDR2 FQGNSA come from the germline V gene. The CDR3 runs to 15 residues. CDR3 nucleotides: TGTGCCAGCAGCTTAGCCGGGGATATGAACACTGAAGCTTTCTTT. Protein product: CASSLAGDMNTEAFF.

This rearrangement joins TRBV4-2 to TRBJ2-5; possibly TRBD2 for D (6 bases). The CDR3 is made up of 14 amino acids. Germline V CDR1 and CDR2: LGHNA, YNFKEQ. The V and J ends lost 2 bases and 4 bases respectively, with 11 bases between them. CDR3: CASSQSGGLETQYF. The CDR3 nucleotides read TGTGCCAGCAGCCAAAGTGGGGGGTTAGAGACCCAGTACTTC.

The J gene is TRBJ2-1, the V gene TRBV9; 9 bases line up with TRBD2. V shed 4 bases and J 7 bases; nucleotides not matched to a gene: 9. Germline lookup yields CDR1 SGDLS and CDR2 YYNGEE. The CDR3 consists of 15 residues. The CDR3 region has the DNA TGTGCCAGCAGCCCATATGAGCGGGAGGATAATGAGCAGTTCTTC. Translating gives CASSPYEREDNEQFF.

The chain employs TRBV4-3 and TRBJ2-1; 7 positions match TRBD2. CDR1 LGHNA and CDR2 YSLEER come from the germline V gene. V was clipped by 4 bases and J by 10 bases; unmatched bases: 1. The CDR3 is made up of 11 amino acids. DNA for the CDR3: TGCGCCAGCAGCCGGGGGGGGGAGCAGTTCTTC. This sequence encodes CASSRGGEQFF.

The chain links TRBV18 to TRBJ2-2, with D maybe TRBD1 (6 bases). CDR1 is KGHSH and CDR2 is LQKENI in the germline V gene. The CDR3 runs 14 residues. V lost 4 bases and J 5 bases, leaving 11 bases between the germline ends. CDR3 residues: CASSQSRGTGELFF. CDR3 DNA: TGTGCCAGCTCACAGTCCAGGGGAACCGGGGAGCTGTTTTTT.

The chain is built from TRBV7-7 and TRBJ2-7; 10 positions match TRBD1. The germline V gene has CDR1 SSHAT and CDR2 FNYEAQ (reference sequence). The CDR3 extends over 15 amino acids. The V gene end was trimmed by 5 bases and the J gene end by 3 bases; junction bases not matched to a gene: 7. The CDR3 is CASSPGQGPNYEQYF. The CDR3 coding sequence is TGTGCCAGCAGCCCGGGACAGGGGCCTAACTACGAGCAGTACTTC.

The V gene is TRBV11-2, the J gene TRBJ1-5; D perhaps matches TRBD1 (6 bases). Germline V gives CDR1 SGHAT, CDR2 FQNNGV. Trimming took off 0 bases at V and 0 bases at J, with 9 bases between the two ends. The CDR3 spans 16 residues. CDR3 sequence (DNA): TGTGCCAGCAGCTTAGAAGGACAGTTTAGCAATCAGCCCCAGCATTTT. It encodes CASSLEGQFSNQPQHF.

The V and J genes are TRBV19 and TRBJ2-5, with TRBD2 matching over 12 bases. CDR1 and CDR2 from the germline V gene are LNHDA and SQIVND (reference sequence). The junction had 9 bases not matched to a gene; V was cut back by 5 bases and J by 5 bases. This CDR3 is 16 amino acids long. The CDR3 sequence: CASSPGLAGPWETQYF. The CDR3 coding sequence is TGTGCCAGTAGTCCCGGACTAGCGGGGCCCTGGGAGACCCAGTACTTC. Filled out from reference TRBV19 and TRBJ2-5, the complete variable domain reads DGGITQSPKYLFRKEGQNVTLSCEQNLNHDAMYWYRQDPGQGLRLIYYSQIVNDFQKGDIAEGYSVSREKKESFPLTVTSAQKNPTAFYLCASSPGLAGPWETQYFGPGTRLLVL.

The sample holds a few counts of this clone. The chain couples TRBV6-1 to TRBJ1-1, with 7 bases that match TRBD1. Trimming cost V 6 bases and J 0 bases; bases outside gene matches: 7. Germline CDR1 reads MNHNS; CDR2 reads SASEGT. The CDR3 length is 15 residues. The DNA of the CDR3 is TGTGCCAGCAGAGTCTCCGGGACAGTGAACACTGAAGCTTTCTTT. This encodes CASRVSGTVNTEAFF.

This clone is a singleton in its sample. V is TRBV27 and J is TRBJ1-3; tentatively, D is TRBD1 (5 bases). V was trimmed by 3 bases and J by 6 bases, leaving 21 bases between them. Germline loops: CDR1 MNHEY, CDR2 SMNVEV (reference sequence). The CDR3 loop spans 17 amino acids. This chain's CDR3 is CASSLSPRQGIANTIYF. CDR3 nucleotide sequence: TGTGCCAGCAGTTTGTCCCCGCGTCAGGGCATTGCAAACACCATATATTTT.